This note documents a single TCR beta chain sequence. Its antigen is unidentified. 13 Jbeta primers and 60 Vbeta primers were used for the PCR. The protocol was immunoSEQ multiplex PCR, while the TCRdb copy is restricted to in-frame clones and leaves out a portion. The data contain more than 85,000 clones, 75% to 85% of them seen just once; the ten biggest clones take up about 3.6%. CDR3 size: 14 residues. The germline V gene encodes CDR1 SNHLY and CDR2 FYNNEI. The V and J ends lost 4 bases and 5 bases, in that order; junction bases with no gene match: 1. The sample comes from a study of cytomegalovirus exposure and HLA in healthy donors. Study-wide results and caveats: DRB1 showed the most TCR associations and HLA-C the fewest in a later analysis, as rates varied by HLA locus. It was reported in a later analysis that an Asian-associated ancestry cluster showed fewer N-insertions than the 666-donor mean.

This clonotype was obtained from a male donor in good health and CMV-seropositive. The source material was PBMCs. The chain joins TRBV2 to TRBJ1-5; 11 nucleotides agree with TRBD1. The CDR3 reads CASSGGQGDQPQHF. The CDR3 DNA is TGTGCCAGCAGTGGGGGACAGGGGGATCAGCCCCAGCATTTT.